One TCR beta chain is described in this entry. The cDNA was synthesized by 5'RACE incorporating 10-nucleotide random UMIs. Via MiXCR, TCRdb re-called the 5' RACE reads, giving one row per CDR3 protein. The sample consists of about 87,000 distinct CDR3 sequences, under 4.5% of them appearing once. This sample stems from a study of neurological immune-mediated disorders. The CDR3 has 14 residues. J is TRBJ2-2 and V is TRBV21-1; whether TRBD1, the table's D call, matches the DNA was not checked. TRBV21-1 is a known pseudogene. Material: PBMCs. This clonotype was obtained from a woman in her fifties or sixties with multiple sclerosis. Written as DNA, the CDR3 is TGTGCCAGCGGATCCGGGACAAACACCGGGGAGCTGTTTTTT. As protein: CASGSGTNTGELFF.